This is a list of T cell receptor beta chains from one sample in a study of T-cell reconstitution after alpha-beta-depleted transplantation in children. Using its own MiXCR run on the PCR reads, TCRdb lists one record per CDR3 protein. The sample lists some 500,000 distinct CDR3 sequences; less than 35% were seen once. Sequences were derived from PBMCs from the stem cell graft donor, sampled from the stem cell graft. The receptors originated from a human donor who donated a stem cell graft to a child with aplastic anemia. CDR3s include the opening cysteine and the closing phenylalanine or tryptophan. Fields, in order: CDR3 DNA, CDR3 protein, clone size, V gene, D gene, J gene. A D gene is named only where the DNA matches it firmly. Clone size is shown for a subset of rows, as once, few, many or a class of expanded clone.

DNA: TGTGCCAGCAGCTTAGTTCGGGTTGGGGGGAATGAAAAACTGTTTTTT
CDR3: CASSLVRVGGNEKLFF
size: few
V: TRBV7-2
D: NA
J: TRBJ1-4

DNA: TGCGCCAGCAGCCAAGGGGGACAGATTGGCACTGAAGCTTTCTTT
CDR3: CASSQGGQIGTEAFF
size: NA
V: TRBV4-3
D: TRBD1
J: TRBJ1-1

DNA: TGTGCCAGCAGCGTAGGGGGGCACCAGCCCTCTGGAAACACCATATATTTT
CDR3: CASSVGGHQPSGNTIYF
size: NA
V: TRBV9
D: NA
J: TRBJ1-3

DNA: TGTGCCAGCAGTTACTCAGGAGGGTTGCTGACGGATACGCAGTATTTT
CDR3: CASSYSGGLLTDTQYF
size: NA
V: TRBV6-5
D: NA
J: TRBJ2-3

DNA: TGTGCCAGCAGCCCAGCGGGACACGTTAATCAGCCCCAGCATTTT
CDR3: CASSPAGHVNQPQHF
size: NA
V: TRBV7-8
D: NA
J: TRBJ1-5

DNA: TGCGCCAGCAGCTTCGGACAGCTTTCGGGTGAAAAACTGTTTTTT
CDR3: CASSFGQLSGEKLFF
size: few
V: TRBV5-1
D: NA
J: TRBJ1-4

DNA: TGTGCCTGGTCGTCGTTGGGGAGTGCCACTGAAGCTTTCTTT
CDR3: CAWSSLGSATEAFF
size: NA
V: TRBV30
D: NA
J: TRBJ1-1

DNA: TGCAGTGCTACCGGACTAGCGGGTTACAATGAGCAGTTCTTC
CDR3: CSATGLAGYNEQFF
size: few
V: TRBV20-1
D: TRBD2
J: TRBJ2-1

DNA: TGTGCCAGCACCAGGGACCTCTCTGGAAACACCATATATTTT
CDR3: CASTRDLSGNTIYF
size: few
V: TRBV6-1
D: NA
J: TRBJ1-3

DNA: TGTGCCAGCAGCTGGGGGACAGGGGCTTTGGAGCAGTACTTC
CDR3: CASSWGTGALEQYF
size: many
V: TRBV5-5
D: TRBD1
J: TRBJ2-7

DNA: TGCGCCAGCAGCCAAGGGGGGACGCTGAACACTGAAGCTTTCTTT
CDR3: CASSQGGTLNTEAFF
size: NA
V: TRBV5-1
D: NA
J: TRBJ1-1

DNA: TGTGCCTGGAGTGCAGGGAGGGAGCAGTACTTC
CDR3: CAWSAGREQYF
size: NA
V: TRBV30
D: NA
J: TRBJ2-7

DNA: TGCAGTGCTAAAGACCCTATTACCTACGAGCAGTACTTC
CDR3: CSAKDPITYEQYF
size: few
V: TRBV20-1
D: NA
J: TRBJ2-7

DNA: TGCGCCAGCAGTGGGGACTATATTACCAATGAGCAGTTCTTC
CDR3: CASSGDYITNEQFF
size: NA
V: TRBV5-1
D: TRBD2
J: TRBJ2-1

DNA: TGCAGTGCTAGAAGAGGAGCGGGAGTTCTGACAGATACGCAGTATTTT
CDR3: CSARRGAGVLTDTQYF
size: NA
V: TRBV20-1
D: TRBD2
J: TRBJ2-3

DNA: TGCAGTGCAGCCCATCTGGGATCACCCCTCCACTTT
CDR3: CSAAHLGSPLHF
size: few
V: TRBV20-1
D: NA
J: TRBJ1-6

DNA: TGTGCCAGCAGCCATGGACTAGTCGAGGATGAGCAGTTCTTC
CDR3: CASSHGLVEDEQFF
size: few
V: TRBV7-9
D: TRBD2
J: TRBJ2-1

DNA: TGTGCCAGCAGCCCGATGGCTCAGCCCCAGCATTTT
CDR3: CASSPMAQPQHF
size: few
V: TRBV7-2
D: NA
J: TRBJ1-5

DNA: TGTGCCAGCAGAGTGGACAGGGGGTGCCTGGGGGCCAAAAACATTCAGTACTTC
CDR3: CASRVDRGCLGAKNIQYF
size: NA
V: TRBV6-2/TRBV6-3
D: TRBD1
J: TRBJ2-4

DNA: TGCAGTGCTAGAGATCGGGCAGACCAATACTTCTACAATGAGCAGTTCTTC
CDR3: CSARDRADQYFYNEQFF
size: NA
V: TRBV20-1
D: NA
J: TRBJ2-1

DNA: TGTGCCAGCTCACCACAGGCCCCCAGGGGTGCCGGAAACACCATATATTTT
CDR3: CASSPQAPRGAGNTIYF
size: NA
V: TRBV18
D: NA
J: TRBJ1-3

DNA: TGTGCCAGCAGCTTGGAGGGGGACAAAAACATTCAGTACTTC
CDR3: CASSLEGDKNIQYF
size: NA
V: TRBV5-4
D: NA
J: TRBJ2-4